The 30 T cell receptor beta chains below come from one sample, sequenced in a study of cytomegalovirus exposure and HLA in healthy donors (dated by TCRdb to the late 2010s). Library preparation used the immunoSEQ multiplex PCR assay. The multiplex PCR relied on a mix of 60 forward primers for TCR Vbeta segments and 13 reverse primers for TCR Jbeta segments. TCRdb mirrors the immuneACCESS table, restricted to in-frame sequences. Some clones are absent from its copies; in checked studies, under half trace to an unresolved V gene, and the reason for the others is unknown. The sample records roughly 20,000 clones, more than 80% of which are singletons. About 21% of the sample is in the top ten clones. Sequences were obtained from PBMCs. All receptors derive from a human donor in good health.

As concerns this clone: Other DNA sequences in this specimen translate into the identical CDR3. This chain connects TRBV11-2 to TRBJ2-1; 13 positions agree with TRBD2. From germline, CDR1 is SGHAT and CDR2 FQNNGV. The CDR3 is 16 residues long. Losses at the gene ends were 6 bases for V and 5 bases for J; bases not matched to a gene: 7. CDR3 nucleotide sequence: TGTGCCAGCAGACGGACTAGCGGGGGCCTCGACAATGAGCAGTTCTTC. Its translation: CASRRTSGGLDNEQFF.

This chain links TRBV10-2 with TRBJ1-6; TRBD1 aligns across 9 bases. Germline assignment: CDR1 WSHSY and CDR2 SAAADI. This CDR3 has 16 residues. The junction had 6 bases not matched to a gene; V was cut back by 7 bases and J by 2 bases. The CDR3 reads CASTRDRETYNSPLHF. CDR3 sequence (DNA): TGCGCCAGCACCCGGGACAGGGAAACCTATAATTCACCCCTCCACTTT.

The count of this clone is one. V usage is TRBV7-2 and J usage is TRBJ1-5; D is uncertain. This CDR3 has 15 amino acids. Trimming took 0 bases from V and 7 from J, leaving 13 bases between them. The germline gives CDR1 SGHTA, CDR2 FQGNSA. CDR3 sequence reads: CASSLASRVGQPQHF. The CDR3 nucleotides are TGTGCCAGCAGCTTAGCGAGCCGGGTTGGACAGCCCCAGCATTTT.

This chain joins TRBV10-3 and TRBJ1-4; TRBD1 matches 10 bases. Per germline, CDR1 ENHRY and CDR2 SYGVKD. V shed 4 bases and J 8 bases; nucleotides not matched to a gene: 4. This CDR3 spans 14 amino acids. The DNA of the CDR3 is TGTGCCATCAGTGGACAGGGGGCGGGGGAAAAACTGTTTTTT. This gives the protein CAISGQGAGEKLFF.

CDR3 sequence (DNA): TGTGCCAGCAGCTCCCTAGGGGTTACGCAGTATTTT. The encoded protein is CASSSLGVTQYF. This chain links TRBV7-2 with TRBJ2-3; D possibly corresponds to TRBD1 (5 bases). CDR1 SGHTA and CDR2 FQGNSA come from the germline V gene. The CDR3 loop spans 12 amino acids. Trimming pared 4 bases from V and 8 bases from J, leaving 10 bases between.

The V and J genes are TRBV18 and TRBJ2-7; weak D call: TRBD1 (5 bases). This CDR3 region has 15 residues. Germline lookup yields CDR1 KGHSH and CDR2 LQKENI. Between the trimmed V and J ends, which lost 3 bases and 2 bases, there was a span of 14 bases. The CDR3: CASSPSDQGPYEQYF. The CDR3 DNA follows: TGTGCCAGCTCACCCTCGGATCAGGGTCCCTACGAGCAGTACTTC.

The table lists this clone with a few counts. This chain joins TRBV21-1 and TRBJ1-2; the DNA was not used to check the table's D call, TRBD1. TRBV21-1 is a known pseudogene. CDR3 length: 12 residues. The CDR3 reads CASSKQGNGYTF. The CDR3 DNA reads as TGTGCCAGCAGCAAGCAGGGAAATGGCTACACCTTC.

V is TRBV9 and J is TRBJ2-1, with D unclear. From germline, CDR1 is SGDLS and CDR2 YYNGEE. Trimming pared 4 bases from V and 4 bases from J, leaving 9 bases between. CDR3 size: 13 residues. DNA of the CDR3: TGTGCCAGCAGCCTTTTAGATTACAATGAGCAGTTCTTC. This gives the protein CASSLLDYNEQFF.

The CDR3 region is CASSLPGTGGFEQYF. For the CDR3, the DNA is TGTGCCAGCAGCCTTCCCGGGACAGGGGGTTTCGAGCAGTACTTC. The chain joins TRBV14 to TRBJ2-7; the match to TRBD1 covers 11 bases. Germline trimming cut 4 bases from V and 6 bases from J; bases unmatched to any gene: 8. Germline lookup yields CDR1 SGHDN and CDR2 FVKESK. This CDR3 is 15 amino acids long.

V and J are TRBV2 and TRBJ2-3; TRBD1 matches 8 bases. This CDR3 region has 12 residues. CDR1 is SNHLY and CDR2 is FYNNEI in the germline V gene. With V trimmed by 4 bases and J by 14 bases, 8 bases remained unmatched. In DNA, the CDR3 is TGTGCCAGCAGTGTTACAGGGGGGCCCGGGTATTTT. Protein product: CASSVTGGPGYF.

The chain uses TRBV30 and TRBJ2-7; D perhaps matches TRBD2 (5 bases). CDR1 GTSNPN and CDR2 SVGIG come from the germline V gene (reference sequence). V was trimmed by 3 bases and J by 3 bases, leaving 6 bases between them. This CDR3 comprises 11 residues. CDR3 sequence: CAWRRGYEQYF. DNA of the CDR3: TGTGCCTGGAGACGGGGCTACGAGCAGTACTTC.

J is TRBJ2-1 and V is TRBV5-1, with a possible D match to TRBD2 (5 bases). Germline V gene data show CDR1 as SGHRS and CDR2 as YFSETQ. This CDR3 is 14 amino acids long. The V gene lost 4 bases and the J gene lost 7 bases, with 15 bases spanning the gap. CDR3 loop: CASSLIIRENEQFF. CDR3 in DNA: TGCGCCAGCAGCCTGATTATAAGGGAGAATGAGCAGTTCTTC.

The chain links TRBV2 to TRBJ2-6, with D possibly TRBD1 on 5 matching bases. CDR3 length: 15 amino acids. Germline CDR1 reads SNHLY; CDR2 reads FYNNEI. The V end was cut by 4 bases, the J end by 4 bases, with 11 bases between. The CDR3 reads CASSGPRGGANVLTF. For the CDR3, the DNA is TGTGCCAGCAGTGGCCCTAGGGGAGGGGCCAACGTCCTGACTTTC. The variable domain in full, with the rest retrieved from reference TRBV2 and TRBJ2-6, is EPEVTQTPSHQVTQMGQEVILRCVPISNHLYFYWYRQILGQKVEFLVSFYNNEISEKSEIFDDQFSVERPDGSNFTLKIRSTKLEDSAMYFCASSGPRGGANVLTFGAGSRLTVL.

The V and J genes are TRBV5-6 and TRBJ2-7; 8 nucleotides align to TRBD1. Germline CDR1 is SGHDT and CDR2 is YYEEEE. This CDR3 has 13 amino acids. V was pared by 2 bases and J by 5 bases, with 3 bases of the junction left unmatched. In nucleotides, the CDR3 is TGTGCCAGCAGCTTCGGACAGGGCCACGAGCAGTACTTC. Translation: CASSFGQGHEQYF.

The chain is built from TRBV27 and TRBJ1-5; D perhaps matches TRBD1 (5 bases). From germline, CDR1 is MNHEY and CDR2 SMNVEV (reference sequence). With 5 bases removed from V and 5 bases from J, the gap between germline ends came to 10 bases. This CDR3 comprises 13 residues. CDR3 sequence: CASSPKGYQPQHF. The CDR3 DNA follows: TGTGCCAGCAGTCCGAAGGGGTATCAGCCCCAGCATTTT.

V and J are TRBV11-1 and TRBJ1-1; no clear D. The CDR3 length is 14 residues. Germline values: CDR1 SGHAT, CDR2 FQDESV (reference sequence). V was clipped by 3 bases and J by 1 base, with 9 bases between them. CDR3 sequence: CASSFWAANTEAFF. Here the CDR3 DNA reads TGTGCCAGCAGCTTTTGGGCAGCGAACACTGAAGCTTTCTTT. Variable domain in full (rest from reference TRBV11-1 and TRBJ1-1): EAEVAQSPRYKITEKSQAVAFWCDPISGHATLYWYRQILGQGPELLVQFQDESVVDDSQLPKDRFSAERLKGVDSTLKIQPAELGDSAMYLCASSFWAANTEAFFGQGTRLTVV.

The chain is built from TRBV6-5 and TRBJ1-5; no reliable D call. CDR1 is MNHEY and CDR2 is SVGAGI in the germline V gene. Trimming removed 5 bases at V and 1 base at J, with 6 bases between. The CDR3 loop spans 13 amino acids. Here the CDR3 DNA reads TGTGCCAGCAGTCCTCAGAGCAATCAGCCCCAGCATTTT. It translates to CASSPQSNQPQHF.

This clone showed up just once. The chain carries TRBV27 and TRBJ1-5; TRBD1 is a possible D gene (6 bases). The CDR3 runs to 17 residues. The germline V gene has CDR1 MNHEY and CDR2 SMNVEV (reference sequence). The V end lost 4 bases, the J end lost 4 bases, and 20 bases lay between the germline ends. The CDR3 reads CASSSWTGGPLNQPQHF. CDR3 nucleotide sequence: TGTGCCAGCAGTTCCTGGACGGGGGGGCCCCTAAATCAGCCCCAGCATTTT.

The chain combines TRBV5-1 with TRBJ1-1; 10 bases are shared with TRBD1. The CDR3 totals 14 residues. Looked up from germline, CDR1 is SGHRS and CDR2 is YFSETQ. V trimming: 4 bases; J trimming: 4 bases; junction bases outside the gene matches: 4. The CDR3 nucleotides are TGCGCCAGCAGCGCCGGGACAGGGGTCACTGAAGCTTTCTTT. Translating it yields CASSAGTGVTEAFF.

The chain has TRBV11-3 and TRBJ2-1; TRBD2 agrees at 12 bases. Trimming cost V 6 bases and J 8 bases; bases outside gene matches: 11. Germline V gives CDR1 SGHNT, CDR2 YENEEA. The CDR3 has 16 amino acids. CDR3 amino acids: CASSSRPSGGAYEQFF. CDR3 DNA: TGTGCCAGCAGTTCCCGCCCTAGCGGGGGGGCATATGAGCAGTTCTTC.

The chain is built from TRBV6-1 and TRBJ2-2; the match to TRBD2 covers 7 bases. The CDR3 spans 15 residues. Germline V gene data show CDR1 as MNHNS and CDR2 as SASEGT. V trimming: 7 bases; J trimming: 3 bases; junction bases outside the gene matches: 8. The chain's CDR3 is CASNFAGVDTGELFF. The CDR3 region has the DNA TGTGCCAGCAATTTCGCGGGAGTGGACACCGGGGAGCTGTTTTTT.

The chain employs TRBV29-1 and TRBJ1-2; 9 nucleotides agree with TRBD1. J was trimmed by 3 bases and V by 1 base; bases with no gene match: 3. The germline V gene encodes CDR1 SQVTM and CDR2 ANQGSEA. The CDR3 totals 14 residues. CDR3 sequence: CSVEGGQGYYGYTF. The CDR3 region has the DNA TGCAGCGTTGAAGGGGGACAGGGTTACTATGGCTACACCTTC.

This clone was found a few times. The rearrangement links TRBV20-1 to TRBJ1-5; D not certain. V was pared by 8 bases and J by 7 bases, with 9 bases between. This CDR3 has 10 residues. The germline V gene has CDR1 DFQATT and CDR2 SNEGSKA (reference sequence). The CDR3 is CSIGGQPQHF. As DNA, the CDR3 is TGCAGTATCGGCGGACAGCCCCAGCATTTT.

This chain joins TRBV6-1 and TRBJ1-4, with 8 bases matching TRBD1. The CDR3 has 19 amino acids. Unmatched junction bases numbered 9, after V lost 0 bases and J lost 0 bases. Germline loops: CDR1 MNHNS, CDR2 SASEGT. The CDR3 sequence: CASSEALRYRGATNEKLFF. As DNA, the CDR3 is TGTGCCAGCAGTGAAGCGCTTCGGTACAGGGGGGCAACTAATGAAAAACTGTTTTTT.

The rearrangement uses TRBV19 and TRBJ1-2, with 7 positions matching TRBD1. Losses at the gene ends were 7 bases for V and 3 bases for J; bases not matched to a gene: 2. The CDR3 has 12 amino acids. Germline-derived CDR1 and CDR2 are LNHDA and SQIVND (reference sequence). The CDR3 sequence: CASNDRDYGYTF. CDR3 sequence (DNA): TGTGCCAGTAATGACAGGGACTATGGCTACACCTTC.

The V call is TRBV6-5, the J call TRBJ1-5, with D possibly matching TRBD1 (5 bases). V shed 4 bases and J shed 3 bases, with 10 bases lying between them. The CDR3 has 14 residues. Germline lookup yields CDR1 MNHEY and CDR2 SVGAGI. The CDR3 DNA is TGTGCCAGCAGTTTAGACAGAGTCAATCAGCCCCAGCATTTT. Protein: CASSLDRVNQPQHF.

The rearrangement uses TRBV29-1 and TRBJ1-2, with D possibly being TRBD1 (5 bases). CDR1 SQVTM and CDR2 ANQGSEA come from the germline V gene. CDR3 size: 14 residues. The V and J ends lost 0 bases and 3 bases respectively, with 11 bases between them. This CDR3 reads CSVEETGLHYGYTF. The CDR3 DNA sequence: TGCAGCGTTGAAGAAACAGGCCTTCACTATGGCTACACCTTC.

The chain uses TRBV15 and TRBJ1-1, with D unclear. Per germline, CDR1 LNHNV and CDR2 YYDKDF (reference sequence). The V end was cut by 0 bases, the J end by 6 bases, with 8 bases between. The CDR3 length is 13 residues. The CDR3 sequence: CATSRDGRAEAFF. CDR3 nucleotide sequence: TGTGCCACCAGCAGAGATGGGAGGGCTGAAGCTTTCTTT.

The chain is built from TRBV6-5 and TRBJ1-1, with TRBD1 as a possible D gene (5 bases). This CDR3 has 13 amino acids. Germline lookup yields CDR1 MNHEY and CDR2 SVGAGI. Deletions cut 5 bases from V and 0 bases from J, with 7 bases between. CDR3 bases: TGTGCCAGCAGTACGACAGTGAACACTGAAGCTTTCTTT. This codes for CASSTTVNTEAFF.

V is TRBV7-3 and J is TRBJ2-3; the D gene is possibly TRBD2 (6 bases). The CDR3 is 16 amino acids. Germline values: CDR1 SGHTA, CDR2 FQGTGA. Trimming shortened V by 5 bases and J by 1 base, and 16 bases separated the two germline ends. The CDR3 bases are TGTGCCAGCAGCCTCGGGACTCAAGGGCGCACAGATACGCAGTATTTT. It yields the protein CASSLGTQGRTDTQYF.